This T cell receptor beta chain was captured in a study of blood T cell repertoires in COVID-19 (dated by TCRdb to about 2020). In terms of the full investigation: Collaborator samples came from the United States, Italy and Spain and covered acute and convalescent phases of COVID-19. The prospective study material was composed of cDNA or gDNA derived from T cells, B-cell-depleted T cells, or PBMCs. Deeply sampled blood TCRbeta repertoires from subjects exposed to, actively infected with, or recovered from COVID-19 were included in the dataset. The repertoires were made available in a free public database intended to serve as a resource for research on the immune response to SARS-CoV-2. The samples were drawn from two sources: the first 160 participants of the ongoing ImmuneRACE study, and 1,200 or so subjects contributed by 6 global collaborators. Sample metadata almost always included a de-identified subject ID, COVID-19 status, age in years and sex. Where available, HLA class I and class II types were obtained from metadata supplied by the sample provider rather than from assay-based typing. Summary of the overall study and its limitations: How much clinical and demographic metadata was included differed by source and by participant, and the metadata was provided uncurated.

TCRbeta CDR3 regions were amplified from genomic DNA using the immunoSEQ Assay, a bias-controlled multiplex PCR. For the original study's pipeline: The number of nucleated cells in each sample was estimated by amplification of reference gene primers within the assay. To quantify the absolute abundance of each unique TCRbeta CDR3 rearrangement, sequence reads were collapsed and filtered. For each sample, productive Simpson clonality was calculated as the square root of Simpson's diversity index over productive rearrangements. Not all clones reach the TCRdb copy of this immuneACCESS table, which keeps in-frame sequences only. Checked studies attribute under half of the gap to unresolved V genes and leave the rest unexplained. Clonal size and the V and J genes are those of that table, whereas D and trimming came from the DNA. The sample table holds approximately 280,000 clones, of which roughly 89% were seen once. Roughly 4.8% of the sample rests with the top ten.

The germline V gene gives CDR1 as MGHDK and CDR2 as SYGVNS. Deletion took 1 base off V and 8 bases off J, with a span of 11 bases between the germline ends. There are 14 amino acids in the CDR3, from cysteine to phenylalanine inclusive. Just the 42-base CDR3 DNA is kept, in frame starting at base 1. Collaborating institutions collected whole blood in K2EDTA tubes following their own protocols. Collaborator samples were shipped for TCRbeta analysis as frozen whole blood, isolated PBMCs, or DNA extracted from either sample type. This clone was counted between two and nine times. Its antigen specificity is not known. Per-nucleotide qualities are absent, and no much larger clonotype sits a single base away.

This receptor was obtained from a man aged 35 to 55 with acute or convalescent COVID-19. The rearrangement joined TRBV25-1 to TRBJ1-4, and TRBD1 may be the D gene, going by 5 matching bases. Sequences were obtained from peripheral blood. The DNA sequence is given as TGTGCCAGCAGTGAATGGGGGGTCGACGAAAAACTGTTTTTT. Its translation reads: CASSEWGVDEKLFF.